This section outlines one TCR beta chain sequence together with its context. The antigen is unknown. This CDR3 region has 13 residues. Germline V lookup: CDR1 SEHNR, CDR2 FQNEAQ (reference sequence). Trimming cost V 0 bases and J 7 bases, with 7 bases left between them. The data stem from a study of post-analysis software for immune sequencing data. Study details: Recorded disease courses covered relapsing-remitting, secondary progressive and progressive-relapsing multiple sclerosis. Some patients had no subtype annotation. Study-wide points: In patients, TRBV5-6, TRBV5-1 and TRBV20-1 belonged to roughly five TRBV segments found more frequently than in controls. Normalized Chao1 diversity was significantly lower in multiple sclerosis patients than in controls. F-measure co-clustering was strong for batch-matched samples.

TCR beta cDNA libraries had unique molecular identifiers. Some 500,000 cDNA molecules were recovered from an input of about 0.85 to 11 million T cells. TCRdb reanalysed the PCR reads using MiXCR and keeps one entry per CDR3 protein. Of about 770,000 distinct CDR3 sequences listed, roughly 46% are singletons. The source of this sequence is a girl between 10 and 17 years old with multiple sclerosis. The sample comprised blood. J is TRBJ2-1 and V is TRBV7-9; D is possibly TRBD1 (5 bases). DNA for the CDR3: TGTGCCAGCAGCTTAGCGAAGGGGAATGAGCAGTTCTTC. It translates to CASSLAKGNEQFF.